This T cell receptor beta chain was retrieved from a study of CD8+ T cells in alopecia areata. Study-level background: The study gave treated patients oral tofacitinib at 5 to 10 mg twice daily. The study, taken as a whole, reports: Normal skin's resident alphabeta T cells are sequenced alongside lesional scalp T cells. In scalp, tofacitinib significantly decreased clonality and expanded CD8+ clones among the top 100.

The CDR3 has 13 residues. Germline loops: CDR1 GTSNPN, CDR2 SVGIG (reference sequence). The J segment lost 6 bases and the V segment lost 2 bases, leaving 6 bases of the junction unmatched. This clone has more than one count but fewer than ten. Its antigen is not known. Treatment denoted: oral pan-JAK inhibitor, 5-10 mg twice daily. In alopecia areata patients, both lesional scalp punch biopsies and peripheral blood were collected. RNA was isolated and reverse transcribed to cDNA, the sequencing template. Assay: immunoSEQ multiplex PCR; the TCRdb copy retains only in-frame clones and omits some. The table has roughly 210,000 clones, over 40% seen once.

The clonotype was recovered from a human donor with alopecia areata. The source material was CD4+ T cells sorted from blood, sampled at roughly week 38, from a patient treated with tofacitinib. V is TRBV30 and J is TRBJ1-2; 7 nucleotides agree with TRBD1. The chain's CDR3 is CAWSYRGPDGYTF. CDR3 bases: TGTGCCTGGAGTTACAGGGGTCCCGATGGCTACACCTTC.